This TCR beta chain was identified during a study of T cells in Graves' hyperthyroidism and ophthalmopathy. Uncontrolled infection, other autoimmune disease, pregnancy and lactation each barred patients from inclusion. Amplification yielded TCR beta CDR3 regions, with RNA transcripts as the source. Initially, a first-round RT-PCR of the TCR CDR3 employed the HTBI primer set. TCRdb processed the multiplex PCR reads anew with MiXCR; each CDR3 protein has one entry. The sample lists approximately 400,000 distinct CDR3 sequences; roughly 15% were seen once. Germline V CDR1 and CDR2: MNHEY, SMNVEV (reference sequence). This CDR3 has 11 amino acids. V lost 8 bases and J 9 bases, leaving 10 bases between the germline ends.

The V call is TRBV27, the J call TRBJ2-2; D gene ambiguous. The receptor was isolated from a woman in her 30s with Graves' ophthalmopathy. The sample taken for sequencing was blood. CDR3 region: CASGDLRELFF. The DNA of the CDR3 is TGTGCCAGCGGTGATTTAAGGGAGCTGTTTTTT.